These T cell receptor beta chains were read from a single sample in a study of blood T cells in healthy people across ages. TCRdb independently ran MiXCR on the 5' RACE reads; one entry per CDR3 protein. The sample has roughly 640,000 distinct CDR3 sequences, around 31% seen once. The sequenced sample consisted of blood. These receptors all come from a woman older than 75 in good health. The conserved cysteine and the conserved F or W are not part of the CDR3 here. D genes are given only for firm matches.

v_call | d_call | cdr3_aa
TRBV6-2/TRBV6-3 | . | ASWQGTDTQY
TRBV30 | . | AWVRVYEQY
TRBV20-1 | TRBD2 | SAIASGGETQY
TRBV29-1 | . | STGGSNTFNTEAF
TRBV20-1 | . | SASGFRLLNSPLH
TRBV14 | . | ASSHRVTNTEAF
TRBV28 | . | ASSLQGGYEQY
TRBV12-3/TRBV12-4 | . | ASSLDRGSADMQY
TRBV9 | . | ASSAGGPGELF
TRBV5-1 | . | TSSSESGADTQY
TRBV20-1 | TRBD1 | SARASTRTGKETQY
TRBV7-3 | . | ASSLTARETQY
TRBV4-1 | . | ASSQLGETGVNYGYT
TRBV3-1 | . | ASSRTGFGAYEQY
TRBV20-1 | . | SARDTGNSYNEQF
TRBV7-3 | . | ASSLGPGVSYEQY
TRBV6-5 | . | ASSYEPWGSLTYEQY